Following are 25 T cell receptor beta chains from one sample sequenced in a study of CD8+ T cells in alopecia areata. As the sequencing template, cDNA was produced by extracting RNA and reverse transcribing it. The table came from immunoSEQ multiplex PCR; TCRdb's copy has only in-frame clones and leaves some out. Of about 190,000 clones detected, approximately 67% appear once; the ten largest clones hold approximately 1.3%. This sample's treatment: oral pan-JAK inhibitor, 5-10 mg twice daily. Source: CD4+ T cells sorted from blood, taken around week 50, from a patient treated with tofacitinib. These receptors all stem from a human donor with alopecia areata.

This clone was recorded only once. The gene calls are TRBV4-3 and TRBJ2-1, with 8 bases aligning to TRBD2. The CDR3 length is 16 residues. Germline CDR1 and CDR2: LGHNA and YSLEER. The ends lost 0 bases at V and 5 bases at J; junction bases unmatched: 6. The CDR3 reads CASSQEAGGTHNEQFF. Written as DNA, the CDR3 is TGCGCCAGCAGCCAAGAGGCGGGAGGAACCCACAATGAGCAGTTCTTC.

The CDR3 protein is CASSLEFGGPYEQYF. In nucleotides, the CDR3 is TGTGCCAGCAGCTTAGAGTTCGGGGGCCCCTACGAGCAGTACTTC. V and J are TRBV7-2 and TRBJ2-7; D possibly uses TRBD1 or TRBD2 (6 bases each). Trimming took off 1 base at V and 2 bases at J, with 12 bases between the two ends. Germline CDR1 and CDR2: SGHTA and FQGNSA. This CDR3 has 15 amino acids.

Turning to this clone: This specimen includes other DNA sequences encoding the same CDR3. V is TRBV5-6 and J is TRBJ2-2, with D possibly TRBD1 on 5 matching bases. CDR3 length equals 12 residues. The germline CDR1 and CDR2 sequences are SGHDT and YYEEEE. Trimming pared 4 bases from V and 6 bases from J, leaving 7 bases between. CDR3 coding DNA: TGTGCCAGCAGCCCAGGGTCCGGGGAGCTGTTTTTT. Amino acids: CASSPGSGELFF. The variable domain in full, completed from reference TRBV5-6 and TRBJ2-2, reads DAGVTQSPTHLIKTRGQQVTLRCSPKSGHDTVSWYQQALGQGPQFIFQYYEEEERQRGNFPDRFSGHQFPNYSSELNVNALLLGDSALYLCASSPGSGELFFGEGSRLTVL.

Of note for this clone: The sample carries other DNA sequences with the same CDR3. The chain uses TRBV29-1 and TRBJ2-7; D not resolved. The CDR3 is made up of 11 amino acids. V lost 6 bases and J 2 bases, leaving 8 bases between the germline ends. Germline V gene lookup returns CDR1 SQVTM and CDR2 ANQGSEA. The CDR3 bases are TGCAGCGTGGCTGGGACCTACGAGCAGTACTTC. Its protein is CSVAGTYEQYF.

This rearrangement joins TRBV29-1 to TRBJ2-3, with no clear D. V was trimmed by 3 bases and J by 6 bases, leaving 7 bases between them. The length of the CDR3 is 11 residues. Germline-derived CDR1 and CDR2 are SQVTM and ANQGSEA. The CDR3 loop reads CSVETLDTQYF. The CDR3, as DNA: TGCAGCGTTGAGACCCTGGATACGCAGTATTTT.

The chain uses TRBV4-3 and TRBJ2-5; D not certain. Trimming took 1 base from V and 5 from J, leaving 8 bases between them. Looked up from germline, CDR1 is LGHNA and CDR2 is YSLEER. The CDR3 extends over 13 amino acids. DNA for the CDR3: TGCGCCAGCAGCCAAGGAATGATGGAGACCCAGTACTTC. Protein product: CASSQGMMETQYF.

V and J are TRBV30 and TRBJ2-3; D is uncertain. The V end was cut by 4 bases, the J end by 4 bases, with 12 bases between. Germline loops: CDR1 GTSNPN, CDR2 SVGIG (reference sequence). This CDR3 has 13 amino acids. CDR3 amino acids: CAWTDMGPDTQYF. CDR3 bases: TGTGCCTGGACCGACATGGGTCCAGATACGCAGTATTTT.

The genes are TRBV15 and TRBJ2-5; D unclear. From germline, CDR1 is LNHNV and CDR2 YYDKDF (reference sequence). This CDR3 has 13 residues. V was shortened by 0 bases and J by 5 bases, with 7 bases between the two germline ends. CDR3 protein: CATSRESKETQYF. In DNA form, the CDR3 reads TGTGCCACCAGCAGAGAATCCAAGGAGACCCAGTACTTC.

The V call is TRBV5-6, the J call TRBJ2-7; D might be TRBD1 (6 bases). The CDR3 runs 13 residues. The V end lost 0 bases, the J end lost 6 bases, and 10 bases lay between the germline ends. The germline V gene has CDR1 SGHDT and CDR2 YYEEEE. CDR3 coding DNA: TGTGCCAGCAGCTTGGACAGGGCGCTCGAGCAGTACTTC. It is translated as CASSLDRALEQYF.

The chain couples TRBV9 to TRBJ1-2; D not resolved. The CDR3 sequence is 15 residues long. Per germline, CDR1 SGDLS and CDR2 YYNGEE. V was trimmed by 0 bases and J by 1 base, leaving 10 bases between them. CDR3 DNA sequence: TGTGCCAGCAGCGTAGCCAGTCACCTTAACTATGGCTACACCTTC. Translated: CASSVASHLNYGYTF.

This chain uses TRBV11-3 with TRBJ2-5; D is ambiguous. Deletions cut 5 bases from V and 3 bases from J, with 7 bases between. Germline assignment: CDR1 SGHNT and CDR2 YENEEA. This CDR3 contains 12 residues. CDR3 sequence: CASSPWEETQYF. The DNA of the CDR3 is TGTGCCAGCAGCCCGTGGGAAGAGACCCAGTACTTC.

This clone was found a few times. The genes are TRBV19 and TRBJ1-1; D unresolved. The germline V and J ends were trimmed by 2 bases and 5 bases, with 9 bases remaining between them. Germline CDR1 reads LNHDA; CDR2 reads SQIVND (reference sequence). The CDR3 has 13 residues. The CDR3 sequence: CASSIYSSTEAFF. CDR3 DNA: TGTGCCAGTAGTATATACTCTAGTACTGAAGCTTTCTTT.

J is TRBJ2-6 and V is TRBV6-5; no definite D call. Trimming cost V 8 bases and J 0 bases, with 5 bases left between them. Per germline, CDR1 MNHEY and CDR2 SVGAGI. The CDR3 has 13 residues. CDR3: CASWDSGANVLTF. The CDR3 DNA is TGTGCCAGCTGGGACTCTGGGGCCAACGTCCTGACTTTC.

This clone has a single count. The chain recombines TRBV30 with TRBJ2-7; TRBD2 is a possible D gene (6 bases). Between the trimmed V and J ends, which lost 4 bases and 11 bases, there was a span of 15 bases. The CDR3 contains 11 residues. The germline V gene encodes CDR1 GTSNPN and CDR2 SVGIG (reference sequence). CDR3 residues: CAWTNGGGKYF. In nucleotides, the CDR3 is TGTGCCTGGACCAACGGCGGAGGGAAGTACTTC. Filled out from reference TRBV30 and TRBJ2-7, the complete variable domain reads SQTIHQWPATLVQPVGSPLSLECTVEGTSNPNLYWYRQAAGRGLQLLFYSVGIGQISSEVPQNLSASRPQDRQFILSSKKLLLSDSGFYLCAWTNGGGKYFGPGTRLTVT.

The chain links TRBV6-5 to TRBJ1-2; D is possibly TRBD1 (5 bases). V was clipped by 2 bases and J by 8 bases, with 18 bases between them. The germline CDR1 and CDR2 sequences are MNHEY and SVGAGI. There are 15 residues in the CDR3. CDR3 sequence: CASSYTGAGLRGYTF. CDR3 nucleotide sequence: TGTGCCAGCAGTTACACTGGGGCAGGGCTGAGAGGCTACACCTTC.

The chain links TRBV14 to TRBJ2-7; D perhaps matches TRBD1 (5 bases). The CDR3 has 14 amino acids. V was shortened by 6 bases and J by 5 bases, with 17 bases between the two germline ends. Per germline, CDR1 SGHDN and CDR2 FVKESK. CDR3: CASSPQAGLNEQYF. For the CDR3, the DNA is TGTGCCAGCAGTCCCCAGGCAGGGCTCAACGAGCAGTACTTC.

The chain combines TRBV4-3 with TRBJ2-7; 8 bases fit TRBD1. The CDR3 runs 16 residues. The V and J ends lost 4 bases and 3 bases, in that order; junction bases with no gene match: 11. In germline, CDR1 is LGHNA, CDR2 YSLEER. Written as DNA, the CDR3 is TGCGCCAGCAGCCTGTCACTCGGACAGGGTGGCTACGAGCAGTACTTC. It encodes CASSLSLGQGGYEQYF.

The rearrangement links TRBV25-1 to TRBJ2-3, with D possibly being TRBD2 (6 bases). The V and J ends lost 1 base and 1 base respectively, with 9 bases between them. Germline V gives CDR1 MGHDK, CDR2 SYGVNS. The CDR3 spans 15 residues. The CDR3 region has the DNA TGTGCCAGCAGTGAATTAAAGCGGGGCACAGATACGCAGTATTTT. Its protein product is CASSELKRGTDTQYF. The full variable domain, completed using reference TRBV25-1 and TRBJ2-3, is EADIYQTPRYLVIGTGKKITLECSQTMGHDKMYWYQQDPGMELHLIHYSYGVNSTEKGDLSSESTVSRIRTEHFPLTLESARPSHTSQYLCASSELKRGTDTQYFGPGTRLTVL.

This clone was seen only a few times. J is TRBJ2-5 and V is TRBV15; D not resolved. V lost 4 bases and J 5 bases, leaving 8 bases between the germline ends. The CDR3 is 12 amino acids. CDR1 and CDR2 from the germline V gene are LNHNV and YYDKDF (reference sequence). The CDR3 here is CATSTTLETQYF. In DNA, the CDR3 is TGTGCCACCAGCACAACCCTCGAGACCCAGTACTTC.

The chain is built from TRBV29-1 and TRBJ1-5; 7 bases are shared with TRBD1. This CDR3 has 16 residues. Germline CDR1 is SQVTM and CDR2 is ANQGSEA. V shed 5 bases and J 0 bases; nucleotides not matched to a gene: 10. In nucleotides, the CDR3 is TGCAGCGTTCTGGGACAGAGGACGAATAGCAATCAGCCCCAGCATTTT. Residues: CSVLGQRTNSNQPQHF.

The V and J genes are TRBV30 and TRBJ1-3, with D perhaps matching TRBD1 (5 bases). CDR1 and CDR2 from the germline V gene are GTSNPN and SVGIG (reference sequence). This CDR3 has 15 amino acids. The V gene lost 1 base and the J gene lost 0 bases, with 10 bases spanning the gap. CDR3 region: CAWSAGTVSGNTIYF. The CDR3 nucleotides read TGTGCCTGGAGTGCCGGGACGGTCTCTGGAAACACCATATATTTT.

Here the CDR3 DNA reads TGTGCCAGCAGTGAAGCGCTTGCTAAGGCCGGGGAGCTGTTTTTT. Protein product: CASSEALAKAGELFF. The chain combines TRBV2 with TRBJ2-2; D uncertain. The length of the CDR3 is 15 residues. V was pared by 0 bases and J by 6 bases, with 11 bases between. CDR1 and CDR2 (germline): SNHLY, FYNNEI.

This chain uses TRBV10-2 with TRBJ2-1, with a possible D match to TRBD2 (6 bases). There are 14 residues in the CDR3. Germline V gene data show CDR1 as WSHSY and CDR2 as SAAADI. V was trimmed by 6 bases and J by 15 bases, leaving 24 bases between them. In DNA, the CDR3 is TGCGCCAGCAGGGAGACTAGTCGCAGTTATATCGTGTTCTTC. Residues: CASRETSRSYIVFF.

The chain uses TRBV7-9 and TRBJ2-4; TRBD2 matches 9 bases. After removal of 5 bases from V and 5 bases from J, the junction contained 10 bases not matched to a gene. Germline CDR1 SEHNR, CDR2 FQNEAQ (reference sequence). The CDR3 consists of 16 residues. CDR3 bases: TGTGCCAGCAGCCCTGGGGGGCTAGCGGGGCAAAACATTCAGTACTTC. It codes for CASSPGGLAGQNIQYF.

The CDR3 loop reads CASRSGPPEYGYTF. The CDR3 coding sequence is TGTGCCAGCAGAAGCGGACCCCCGGAATATGGCTACACCTTC. The rearrangement uses TRBV25-1 and TRBJ1-2, with D hard to call. Deletions cut 6 bases from V and 5 bases from J, with 16 bases between. Germline V gives CDR1 MGHDK, CDR2 SYGVNS. The CDR3 has 14 residues.